The T cell receptor (beta chain) described here comes from a study of T cells in Graves' hyperthyroidism and ophthalmopathy. This clonotype was observed a few times. The CDR3 regions of TCR beta were amplified from RNA transcripts. HTBI primers were the set used in a first-round RT-PCR of the TCR CDR3. MiXCR was run by TCRdb on the multiplex PCR reads, yielding one entry per CDR3 protein. The profile shows approximately 400,000 distinct CDR3 sequences, 11% to 15% of them singletons. The CDR3 spans 13 residues. V shed 6 bases and J shed 2 bases, with 10 bases lying between them. In germline, CDR1 is MNHNS, CDR2 SASEGT.

The chain employs TRBV6-1 and TRBJ1-2, with D perhaps matching TRBD1 (5 bases). This receptor was obtained from a woman aged 55-69 years with Graves' hyperthyroidism. The sample taken for sequencing was blood. The CDR3 protein is CASSAQENYGYTF. Here the CDR3 DNA reads TGTGCCAGCAGCGCACAGGAGAACTATGGCTACACCTTC.